The clone carrying this T cell receptor beta chain has at least ten counts. What it recognizes is unknown. Naive CD8 T cells were picked out by sorting for CD8+CD4-CCR7+CD45RA+. These data come from a study of molecular identifiers for immune sequencing clone quantification. Study-wide context: Split five ways in replicates, RNA from about 20,000 or 100,000 naive CD8 cells had four portions sequenced.

Overall study results and limits: Spiked Jurkat TCR RNA from one cell was reportedly detectable among approximately 1 million naive cells. The share of molecules held by clones above 20 RNA copies was over 97% in effector cells and under 1% in naive cells.

MiXCR, run by TCRdb on the PCR reads, gives a single entry per CDR3 protein. The sample yields about 36,000 distinct CDR3 sequences, approximately 17% seen once. Material: naive CD8+ T cells from blood, with Jurkat cell RNA spiked in. Subset here: FACS-sorted CD8+CD4-CCR7+CD45RA+ naive T cells. This clonotype originated in a human donor in good health. Some libraries in this study had Jurkat cell RNA spiked in.

CDR3 nucleotides: TGTGCCAGCAGCAACCCCGGGACTAGCGGGAGAGCAGATACGCAGTATTTT. This gives the protein CASSNPGTSGRADTQYF. V usage is TRBV9 and J usage is TRBJ2-3, with TRBD2 matching over 14 bases. The CDR3 contains 17 residues. V was clipped by 4 bases and J by 4 bases; unmatched bases: 8. Germline CDR1 and CDR2: SGDLS and YYNGEE.